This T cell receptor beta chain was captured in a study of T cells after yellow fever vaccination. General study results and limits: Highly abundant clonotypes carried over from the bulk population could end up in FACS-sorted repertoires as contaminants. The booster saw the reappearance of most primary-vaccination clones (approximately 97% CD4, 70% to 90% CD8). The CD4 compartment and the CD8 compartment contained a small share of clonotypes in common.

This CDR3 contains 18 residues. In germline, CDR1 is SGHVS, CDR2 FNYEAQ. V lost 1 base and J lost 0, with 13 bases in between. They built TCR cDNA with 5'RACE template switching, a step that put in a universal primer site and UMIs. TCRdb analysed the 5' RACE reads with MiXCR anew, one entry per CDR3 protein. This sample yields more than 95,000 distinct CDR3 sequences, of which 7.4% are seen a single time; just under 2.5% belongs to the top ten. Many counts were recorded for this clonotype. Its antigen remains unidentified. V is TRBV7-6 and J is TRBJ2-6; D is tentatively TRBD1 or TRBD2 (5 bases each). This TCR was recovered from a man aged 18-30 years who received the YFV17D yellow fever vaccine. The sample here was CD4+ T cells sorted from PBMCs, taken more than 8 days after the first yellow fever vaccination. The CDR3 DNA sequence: TGTGCCAGCAGCTTAGGGGACCGGAGAGACTCTGGGGCCAACGTCCTGACTTTC. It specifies CASSLGDRRDSGANVLTF.